Below are 3 T cell receptor beta chains sequenced from a single sample in a study of vaccination and CD4 T cells after COVID-19. An Oncomine TCR Beta short-read assay was used to sequence the DNA from cultured CD4+ T cells. MiXCR was run by TCRdb on the PCR reads, yielding one entry per CDR3 protein. Of 7,000 or so distinct CDR3 sequences listed, about 66% are singletons. These receptors' antigens are unknown. Treatment specified: approximately 11-day PBMC culture with coronavirus spike peptide pools or control peptides (ViraFEST assay). Sequences were obtained from CD4+ T cells from blood, cultured in vitro. These receptors came from a human donor who had recovered from COVID-19.

The chain combines TRBV5-1 with TRBJ2-5, with TRBD2 as a possible D gene (6 bases). Germline V gene data show CDR1 as SGHRS and CDR2 as YFSETQ. The length of the CDR3 is 14 residues. V was pared by 1 base and J by 5 bases, with 12 bases between. The CDR3 sequence is CASSLRSSEETQYF. For the CDR3, the DNA is TGCGCCAGCAGCTTGAGGTCTAGCGAGGAGACCCAGTACTTC.

This clonotype is a singleton in its sample. The rearrangement uses TRBV24-1 and TRBJ2-5; D is unclear. The germline V gene has CDR1 KGHDR and CDR2 SFDVKD. The CDR3 has 14 amino acids. The V and J ends lost 4 bases and 4 bases respectively, with 12 bases between them. CDR3 region: CATSDPFALETQYF. The CDR3 DNA sequence: TGTGCCACCAGTGACCCTTTTGCCCTAGAGACCCAGTACTTC.

The chain links TRBV20-1 to TRBJ2-5; D may be TRBD1 (6 bases). Trimming left V 5 bases short and J 3 bases short, with 13 bases between. The CDR3 length is 13 residues. Germline values: CDR1 DFQATT, CDR2 SNEGSKA (reference sequence). The CDR3 region is CSAFQGWEETQYF. The CDR3 DNA follows: TGCAGTGCTTTTCAGGGGTGGGAAGAGACCCAGTACTTC.